This T cell receptor beta chain came from a study of CD4+ T cells in melanoma. Study-level results: In melanoma, neoantigen-specific CD4+ T cells reportedly differed in differentiation state. A reported correlation linked neoantigen-specific CD4+ T cells to CD8+, macrophage and B cell function.

About this clone: The antigen remains undetermined.

Trimming removed 7 bases from V and 7 bases from J, with 13 bases in between. The CDR3 covers 13 residues. TCRdb's copy holds only in-frame clones and misses some; the assay was immunoSEQ multiplex PCR. The sample has about 6,700 clones; roughly 70% are singletons. The source of this sequence is a human donor with melanoma. Sequenced: cells from a culture (not recorded whether cultured in vitro). J is TRBJ2-2 and V is TRBV12-3 or TRBV12-4; D is unresolved. CDR3 protein: CASTRPGGGELFF. The CDR3 nucleotides read TGTGCCAGCACTAGGCCCGGTGGCGGGGAGCTGTTTTTT.